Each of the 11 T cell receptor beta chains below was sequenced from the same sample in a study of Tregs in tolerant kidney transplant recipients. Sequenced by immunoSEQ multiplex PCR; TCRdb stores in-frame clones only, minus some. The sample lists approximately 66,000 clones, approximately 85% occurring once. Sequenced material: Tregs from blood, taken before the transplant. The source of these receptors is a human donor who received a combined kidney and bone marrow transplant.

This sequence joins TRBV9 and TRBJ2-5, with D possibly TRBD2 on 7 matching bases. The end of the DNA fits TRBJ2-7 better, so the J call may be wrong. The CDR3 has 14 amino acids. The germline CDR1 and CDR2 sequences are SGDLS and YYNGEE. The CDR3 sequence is CASSAGGGRYEQYF. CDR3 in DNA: TGTGCCAGCAGCGCCGGGGGCGGGAGATACGAGCAGTACTTC.

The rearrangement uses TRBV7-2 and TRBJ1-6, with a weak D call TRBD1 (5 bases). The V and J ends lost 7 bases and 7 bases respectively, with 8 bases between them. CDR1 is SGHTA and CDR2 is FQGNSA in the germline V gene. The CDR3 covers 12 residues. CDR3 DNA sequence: TGTGCCAGCAACCGGGGGAATTCACCCCTCCACTTT. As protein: CASNRGNSPLHF.

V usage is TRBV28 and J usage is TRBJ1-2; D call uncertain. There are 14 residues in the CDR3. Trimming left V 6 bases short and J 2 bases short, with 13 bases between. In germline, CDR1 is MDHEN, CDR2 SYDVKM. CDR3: CASSSPDVNYGYTF. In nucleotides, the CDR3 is TGTGCCAGCAGCTCCCCGGACGTCAACTATGGCTACACCTTC.

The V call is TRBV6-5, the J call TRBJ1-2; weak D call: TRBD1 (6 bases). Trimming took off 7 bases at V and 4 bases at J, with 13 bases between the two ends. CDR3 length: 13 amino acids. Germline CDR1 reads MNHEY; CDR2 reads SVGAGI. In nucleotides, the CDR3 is TGTGCCAGCAAACCGGGACAAGCCTATGGCTACACCTTC. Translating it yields CASKPGQAYGYTF.

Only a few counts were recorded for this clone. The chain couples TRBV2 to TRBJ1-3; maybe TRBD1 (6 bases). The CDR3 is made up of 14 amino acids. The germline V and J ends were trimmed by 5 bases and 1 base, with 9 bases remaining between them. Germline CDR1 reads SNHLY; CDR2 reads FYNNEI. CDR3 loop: CASSPGESGNTIYF. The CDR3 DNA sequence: TGTGCCAGCAGTCCAGGGGAATCTGGAAACACCATATATTTT.

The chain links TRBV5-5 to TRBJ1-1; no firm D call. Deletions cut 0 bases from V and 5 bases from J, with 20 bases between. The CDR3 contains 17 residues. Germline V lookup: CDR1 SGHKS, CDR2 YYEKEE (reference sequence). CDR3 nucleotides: TGTGCCAGCAGCTTGGCACTACTAGGACGATCGAGAACTGAAGCTTTCTTT. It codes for CASSLALLGRSRTEAFF.

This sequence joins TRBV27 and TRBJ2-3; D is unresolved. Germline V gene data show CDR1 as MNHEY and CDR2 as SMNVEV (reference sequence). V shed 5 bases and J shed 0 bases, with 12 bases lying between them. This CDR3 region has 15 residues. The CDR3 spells CASSNYGISTDTQYF. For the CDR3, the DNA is TGTGCCAGCAGTAATTACGGAATAAGCACAGATACGCAGTATTTT.

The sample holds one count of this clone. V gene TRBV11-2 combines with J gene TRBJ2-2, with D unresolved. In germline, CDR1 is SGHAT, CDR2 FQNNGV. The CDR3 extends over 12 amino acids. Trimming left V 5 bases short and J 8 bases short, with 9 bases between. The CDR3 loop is CASSLLRGELFF. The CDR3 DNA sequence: TGTGCCAGCAGCCTACTTAGGGGGGAGCTGTTTTTT.

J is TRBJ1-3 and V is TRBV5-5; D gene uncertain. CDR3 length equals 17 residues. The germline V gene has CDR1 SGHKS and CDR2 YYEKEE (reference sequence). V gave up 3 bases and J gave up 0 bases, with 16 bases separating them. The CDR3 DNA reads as TGTGCCAGCAGCTCGAGGGAATTCAAACTCTCTGGAAACACCATATATTTT. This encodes CASSSREFKLSGNTIYF. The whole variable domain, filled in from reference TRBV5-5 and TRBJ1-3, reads DAGVTQSPTHLIKTRGQQVTLRCSPISGHKSVSWYQQVLGQGPQFIFQYYEKEERGRGNFPDRFSARQFPNYSSELNVNALLLGDSALYLCASSSREFKLSGNTIYFGEGSWLTVV.

The CDR3 reads CASSLFDLYEQYF. The CDR3 DNA reads as TGTGCCAGCAGCTTGTTCGATCTTTACGAGCAGTACTTC. This sequence joins TRBV5-6 and TRBJ2-7; no firm D call. Trimming cost V 1 base and J 4 bases, with 9 bases left between them. Germline lookup yields CDR1 SGHDT and CDR2 YYEEEE. The CDR3 is made up of 13 amino acids.

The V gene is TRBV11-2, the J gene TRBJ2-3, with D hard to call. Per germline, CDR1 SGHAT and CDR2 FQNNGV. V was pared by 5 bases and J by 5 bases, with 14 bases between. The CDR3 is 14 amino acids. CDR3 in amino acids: CASSRARKRDTQYF. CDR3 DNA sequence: TGTGCCAGCAGCCGAGCTCGAAAAAGAGATACGCAGTATTTT.